The entry below describes one T cell receptor (beta chain). Germline assignment: CDR1 MNHNS and CDR2 SASEGT. This CDR3 has 13 amino acids. V was clipped by 6 bases and J by 10 bases, with 16 bases between them. The record originates from a study of siplizumab effects on memory and regulatory T cells. Clones were sequenced by immunoSEQ multiplex PCR, and TCRdb holds only the in-frame ones, with some missing. The table includes 120,000 or so clones, roughly 92% detected once. The sequencing sample was made of CD4+ T cells sorted from blood. The receptor's source is a human donor in good health. The gene calls are TRBV6-1 and TRBJ2-1; D might be TRBD2 (6 bases). The CDR3 loop reads CASRFRARGEQFF. The CDR3, as DNA: TGTGCCAGCAGATTCAGGGCCCGGGGGGAGCAGTTCTTC.